This TCR beta chain originates from a study of blood T cells in healthy people across ages. Combining a sample-barcoded 5' primer with a J-beta primer mix, a second PCR ran for about 6 to 11 cycles. There were at least 3 million CDR3-containing paired-end reads obtained from each sample. TCRdb redid the calling of the 5' RACE reads with MiXCR, one entry per CDR3 protein. The table lists roughly 830,000 distinct CDR3 sequences, 62% of them singletons. The donors, healthy Caucasians from Russia, were aged 6 to 90. On this clonotype: What it binds is not known.

Whole-study findings and limits: More naive CD4+ cells and higher diversity marked long-lived donors relative to aged donors. For the donors, CMV status was unknown and possibly confounded expanded clonotype changes.

The sequencing input was blood. This TCR derives from a man aged 25-45 years in good health.

DNA of the CDR3: TGTGCCAGCAGCATACACAGGGGACCCTACAATGAGCAGTTCTTC. It encodes CASSIHRGPYNEQFF. The chain carries TRBV3-1 and TRBJ2-1; 7 bases are a match to TRBD1. In germline, CDR1 is LGHDT, CDR2 YNNKEL (reference sequence). The junction had 6 bases not matched to a gene; V was cut back by 5 bases and J by 2 bases. This CDR3 has 15 amino acids.